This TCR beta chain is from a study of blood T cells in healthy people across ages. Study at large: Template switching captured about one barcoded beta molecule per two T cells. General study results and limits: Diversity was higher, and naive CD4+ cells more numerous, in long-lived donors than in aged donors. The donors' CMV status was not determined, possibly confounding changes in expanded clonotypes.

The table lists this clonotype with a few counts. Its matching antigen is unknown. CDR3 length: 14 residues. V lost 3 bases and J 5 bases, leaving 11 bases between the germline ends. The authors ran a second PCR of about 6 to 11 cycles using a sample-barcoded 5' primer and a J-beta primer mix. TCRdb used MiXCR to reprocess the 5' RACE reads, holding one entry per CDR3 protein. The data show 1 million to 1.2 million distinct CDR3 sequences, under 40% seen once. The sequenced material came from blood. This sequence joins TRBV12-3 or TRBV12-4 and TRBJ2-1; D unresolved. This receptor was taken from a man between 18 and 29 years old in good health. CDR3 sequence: CASSFLATHNEQFF. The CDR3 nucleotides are TGTGCCAGCAGTTTTCTCGCTACACACAATGAGCAGTTCTTC.